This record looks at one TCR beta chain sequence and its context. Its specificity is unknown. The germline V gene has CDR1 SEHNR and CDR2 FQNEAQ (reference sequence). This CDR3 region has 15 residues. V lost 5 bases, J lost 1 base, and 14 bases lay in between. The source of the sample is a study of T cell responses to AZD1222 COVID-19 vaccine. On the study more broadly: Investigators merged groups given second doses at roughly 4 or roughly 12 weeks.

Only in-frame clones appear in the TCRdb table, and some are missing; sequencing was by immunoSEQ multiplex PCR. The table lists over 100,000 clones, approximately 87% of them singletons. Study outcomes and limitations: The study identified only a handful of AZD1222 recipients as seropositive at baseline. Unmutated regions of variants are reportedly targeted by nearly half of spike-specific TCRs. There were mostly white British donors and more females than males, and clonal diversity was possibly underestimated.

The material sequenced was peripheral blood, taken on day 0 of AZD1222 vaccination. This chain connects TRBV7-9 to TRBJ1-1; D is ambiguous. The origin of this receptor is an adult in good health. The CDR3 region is CASSPKARGNTEAFF. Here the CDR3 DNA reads TGTGCCAGCAGCCCGAAGGCCCGGGGGAACACTGAAGCTTTCTTT.